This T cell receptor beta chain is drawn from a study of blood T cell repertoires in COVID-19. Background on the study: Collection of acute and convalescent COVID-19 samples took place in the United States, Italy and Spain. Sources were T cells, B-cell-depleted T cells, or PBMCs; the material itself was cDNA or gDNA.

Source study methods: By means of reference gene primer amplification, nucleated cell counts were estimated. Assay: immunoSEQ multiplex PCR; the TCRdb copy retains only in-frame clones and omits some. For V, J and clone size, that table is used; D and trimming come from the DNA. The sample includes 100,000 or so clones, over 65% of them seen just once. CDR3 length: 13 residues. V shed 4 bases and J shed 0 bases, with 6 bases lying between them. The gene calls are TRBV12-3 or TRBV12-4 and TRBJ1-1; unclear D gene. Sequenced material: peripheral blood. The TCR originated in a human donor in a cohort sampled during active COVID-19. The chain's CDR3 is CASSYGMNTEAFF. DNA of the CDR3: TGTGCCAGCAGTTACGGGATGAACACTGAAGCTTTCTTT.